Listed here is a single T cell receptor beta chain. V lost 6 bases and J lost 2, with 12 bases in between. The length of the CDR3 is 13 residues. The germline CDR1 and CDR2 sequences are SQVTM and ANQGSEA. Using immunoSEQ multiplex PCR, the repertoire was profiled, and TCRdb retains in-frame clones only, with some absent. The data hold some 150,000 clones, with under 95% observed a single time. The data were obtained in a study of OX40 agonist ivuxolimab in advanced cancers. Study as a whole: Dose-escalation cases comprised hepatocellular carcinoma, melanoma, renal cell or head and neck cancer. Enrollees could have had prior anti-PD-1, anti-PD-L1 or anti-CTLA-4 therapy, which roughly 40% had received. Partial responses were achieved by three patients: one hepatocellular carcinoma, two cutaneous melanoma.

Sampling of blood occurred at baseline, cycle 4 day 1, and cycle 7 day 1. V is TRBV29-1 and J is TRBJ2-3; D is unresolved. Sequencing was performed on CD4+ or CD8+ T cells sorted from blood, taken in a trial of the OX40 agonist ivuxolimab. This clonotype originated in an adult with an advanced solid tumor such as melanoma, head and neck, liver or kidney cancer. In DNA form, the CDR3 reads TGCAGCGTCCACGGTGGCGTCACAGATACGCAGTATTTT. This codes for CSVHGGVTDTQYF.